These 30 T cell receptor beta chains share one sample of origin, sequenced in a study of cytomegalovirus exposure and HLA in healthy donors. A multiplex PCR was run with 60 Vbeta primers and 13 Jbeta primers. Sequenced by immunoSEQ multiplex PCR; TCRdb stores in-frame clones only, minus some. The sample shows approximately 90,000 clones, around four fifths of them seen only once. Sequencing was carried out using PBMCs. These receptors were taken from a woman in her thirties or forties in good health and CMV-seronegative.

The chain combines TRBV27 with TRBJ2-7; D is unclear. V lost 1 base and J lost 2, with 12 bases in between. This CDR3 region has 15 residues. Germline values: CDR1 MNHEY, CDR2 SMNVEV (reference sequence). CDR3 sequence (DNA): TGTGCCAGCAGTTTATTTGGGCACCGCACCTACGAGCAGTACTTC. Encoded protein: CASSLFGHRTYEQYF.

The chain combines TRBV4-3 with TRBJ1-2, with 7 nucleotides matching TRBD1. Germline V gives CDR1 LGHNA, CDR2 YSLEER. The V segment lost 2 bases and the J segment 2 bases; nucleotides outside the gene matches: 5. The CDR3 spans 15 residues. The CDR3, as DNA: TGCGCCAGCAGCCAATCGACAGGGCTGAACTATGGCTACACCTTC. The encoded protein is CASSQSTGLNYGYTF.

The rearrangement joins TRBV18 to TRBJ2-2; TRBD2 agrees at 7 bases. The V gene end was trimmed by 2 bases and the J gene end by 5 bases; junction bases not matched to a gene: 2. There are 14 residues in the CDR3. The germline CDR1 and CDR2 sequences are KGHSH and LQKENI. In DNA form, the CDR3 reads TGTGCCAGCTCACCAGACGGGGGGACCGGGGAGCTGTTTTTT. It encodes CASSPDGGTGELFF.

The rearrangement links TRBV29-1 to TRBJ2-7; 9 positions agree with TRBD1. CDR1 is SQVTM and CDR2 is ANQGSEA in the germline V gene. V lost 1 base and J lost 8; bases outside the gene matches: 9. The CDR3 totals 14 residues. CDR3 bases: TGCAGCGTTGAAGGAAGGGACAGGGACGGTAAGCAGTACTTC. This translates into CSVEGRDRDGKQYF.

This clone has a handful of counts. V gene TRBV6-1 combines with J gene TRBJ2-1; 7 bases fit TRBD1. V was clipped by 8 bases and J by 7 bases; unmatched bases: 8. CDR3 length: 13 amino acids. The V gene's germline CDR1 is MNHNS and CDR2 SASEGT. The DNA for the CDR3 is TGTGCCAGCTCCAGACAGGGAGAAAATGAGCAGTTCTTC. As protein: CASSRQGENEQFF.

The V gene is TRBV5-1, the J gene TRBJ2-5, with D possibly matching TRBD1 (6 bases). Germline V gene data show CDR1 as SGHRS and CDR2 as YFSETQ. CDR3 length equals 16 residues. V lost 3 bases and J lost 8, with 23 bases in between. CDR3 protein: CASSSQAFGQSKTQYF. The CDR3 nucleotides are TGCGCCAGCAGCTCCCAAGCATTTGGACAGTCCAAAACCCAGTACTTC.

V gene TRBV11-2 combines with J gene TRBJ2-5, with 12 positions matching TRBD2. The V gene's germline CDR1 is SGHAT and CDR2 FQNNGV. The CDR3 is 15 residues long. V lost 4 bases, J lost 5 bases, and 5 bases stayed unmatched. This CDR3 is CASSSSGGARETQYF. CDR3 DNA sequence: TGTGCCAGCAGCTCTAGCGGGGGGGCCCGGGAGACCCAGTACTTC.

The V gene is TRBV7-2, the J gene TRBJ2-3; D unresolved. The CDR3 runs 15 residues. Trimming cost V 4 bases and J 2 bases, with 13 bases left between them. In germline, CDR1 is SGHTA, CDR2 FQGNSA. CDR3 DNA sequence: TGTGCCAGCAGCTCGTTCGGCGGAATCACAGATACGCAGTATTTT. Translated: CASSSFGGITDTQYF.

CDR3 sequence (DNA): TGTGCCAGCAGCAAGAGGGGGGGAAATGGCTACACCTTC. Translated, it gives CASSKRGGNGYTF. V gene TRBV7-2 combines with J gene TRBJ1-2; a possible D gene is TRBD1 (6 bases). Trimming cost V 5 bases and J 6 bases, with 13 bases left between them. Germline V lookup: CDR1 SGHTA, CDR2 FQGNSA. The CDR3 covers 13 residues. Drawing the rest from reference TRBV7-2 and TRBJ1-2, the complete variable domain is GAGVSQSPSNKVTEKGKDVELRCDPISGHTALYWYRQSLGQGLEFLIYFQGNSAPDKSGLPSDRFSAERTGGSVSTLTIQRTQQEDSAVYLCASSKRGGNGYTFGSGTRLTVV.

The gene calls are TRBV5-1 and TRBJ2-2; D gene ambiguous. The germline V and J ends were trimmed by 2 bases and 5 bases, with 13 bases remaining between them. This CDR3 contains 15 residues. From germline, CDR1 is SGHRS and CDR2 YFSETQ. CDR3 in amino acids: CASSLSTSGTGELFF. CDR3 in DNA: TGCGCCAGCAGCTTATCTACCTCCGGGACCGGGGAGCTGTTTTTT. Looking up the rest from reference TRBV5-1 and TRBJ2-2 gives the full variable domain: KAGVTQTPRYLIKTRGQQVTLSCSPISGHRSVSWYQQTPGQGLQFLFEYFSETQRNKGNFPGRFSGRQFSNSRSEMNVSTLELGDSALYLCASSLSTSGTGELFFGEGSRLTVL.

The chain joins TRBV27 to TRBJ2-7; D ambiguous. From germline, CDR1 is MNHEY and CDR2 SMNVEV (reference sequence). V was clipped by 8 bases and J by 3 bases, with 17 bases between them. The CDR3 has 14 residues. The CDR3 bases are TGTGCCAGCGCCTATGGCGGTCCCTTCTACGAGCAGTACTTC. Protein product: CASAYGGPFYEQYF.

The chain uses TRBV6-6 and TRBJ2-7, with D unclear. CDR1 and CDR2 from the germline V gene are MNHNY and SVGAGI (reference sequence). The CDR3 consists of 13 residues. Trimming cost V 6 bases and J 2 bases, with 11 bases left between them. In nucleotides, the CDR3 is TGTGCCAGCAGGTCGGGTCCCACCTACGAGCAGTACTTC. This codes for CASRSGPTYEQYF.

V gene TRBV19 combines with J gene TRBJ1-2; the D is unclear. The V end lost 8 bases, the J end lost 2 bases, and 9 bases lay between the germline ends. The CDR3 spans 12 residues. From germline, CDR1 is LNHDA and CDR2 SQIVND (reference sequence). The CDR3 loop reads CASASLNYGYTF. CDR3 in DNA: TGTGCCAGTGCCAGTTTGAACTATGGCTACACCTTC.

This clone has only a few counts. The chain carries TRBV9 and TRBJ2-5; a possible D gene is TRBD1 (5 bases). The CDR3 has 15 amino acids. Per germline, CDR1 SGDLS and CDR2 YYNGEE. V gave up 2 bases and J gave up 1 base, with 12 bases separating them. In DNA form, the CDR3 reads TGTGCCAGCAGCGTCCAGGGTAATCCCCAAGAGACCCAGTACTTC. It codes for CASSVQGNPQETQYF. Together with reference TRBV9 and TRBJ2-5, the CDR3 gives the full variable domain: DSGVTQTPKHLITATGQRVTLRCSPRSGDLSVYWYQQSLDQGLQFLIQYYNGEERAKGNILERFSAQQFPDLHSELNLSSLELGDSALYFCASSVQGNPQETQYFGPGTRLLVL.

The rearrangement uses TRBV7-2 and TRBJ2-1; 13 nucleotides line up with TRBD2. The junction had 3 bases not matched to a gene; V was cut back by 5 bases and J by 5 bases. The germline V gene encodes CDR1 SGHTA and CDR2 FQGNSA. The CDR3 is made up of 15 amino acids. In nucleotides, the CDR3 is TGTGCCAGCAGCGCCGGGACTAGCGGGAACAATGAGCAGTTCTTC. Amino acid sequence: CASSAGTSGNNEQFF.

This chain uses TRBV12-5 with TRBJ2-5, with 15 bases that match TRBD2. This CDR3 has 16 residues. V lost 5 bases to trimming and J lost 4 bases; unmatched junction nucleotides: 5. Germline CDR1 LGHNT, CDR2 FRNRAP. CDR3 amino acids: CASGPSGLAGGETQYF. The CDR3 DNA reads TGTGCTAGTGGTCCCTCGGGACTAGCGGGGGGAGAGACCCAGTACTTC. Looking up the rest from reference TRBV12-5 and TRBJ2-5 gives the full variable domain: DARVTQTPRHKVTEMGQEVTMRCQPILGHNTVFWYRQTMMQGLELLAYFRNRAPLDDSGMPKDRFSAEMPDATLATLKIQPSEPRDSAVYFCASGPSGLAGGETQYFGPGTRLLVL.

The chain couples TRBV7-8 to TRBJ1-1; 7 nucleotides match TRBD1. Trimming at V came to 5 bases and at J to 6 bases, leaving 18 bases not matched to a gene. Germline CDR1 is SGHVS and CDR2 is FQNEAQ. The CDR3 is 17 residues long. The CDR3 spells CASSRRQGPGGGPEAFF. The CDR3 DNA reads as TGTGCCAGCAGCCGTAGACAGGGACCGGGCGGCGGGCCTGAAGCTTTCTTT.

The chain has TRBV19 and TRBJ1-1; D may be TRBD1 (6 bases). From germline, CDR1 is LNHDA and CDR2 SQIVND (reference sequence). Trimming removed 6 bases from V and 1 base from J, with 12 bases in between. The CDR3 is made up of 14 amino acids. CDR3 DNA sequence: TGTGCCAGTAGGGCCCTGACAGGGAACACTGAAGCTTTCTTT. It specifies CASRALTGNTEAFF.

The CDR3 nucleotides are TGTGCCAGCAGCCCAGGGGGACAGGGATTCTACTACGAGCAGTACTTC. Translation gives CASSPGGQGFYYEQYF. The chain employs TRBV7-9 and TRBJ2-7; TRBD1 matches at 9 bases. V was pared by 5 bases and J by 3 bases, with 11 bases of the junction left unmatched. Germline V gives CDR1 SEHNR, CDR2 FQNEAQ (reference sequence). This CDR3 is 16 amino acids long.

The chain has TRBV30 and TRBJ2-3; 8 nucleotides line up with TRBD1. CDR3 length: 13 residues. The junction had 4 bases not matched to a gene; V was cut back by 3 bases and J by 5 bases. Germline V lookup: CDR1 GTSNPN, CDR2 SVGIG (reference sequence). DNA of the CDR3: TGTGCCTGGAGCAGGGGGCCTGGAGATACGCAGTATTTT. The encoded protein is CAWSRGPGDTQYF.

The rearrangement joins TRBV6-1 to TRBJ2-7; D remains ambiguous. Between the trimmed V and J ends, which lost 3 bases and 3 bases, there was a span of 15 bases. CDR1 is MNHNS and CDR2 is SASEGT in the germline V gene. The CDR3 is made up of 15 amino acids. The CDR3 spells CASSDRREIYYEQYF. The CDR3 DNA is TGTGCCAGCAGTGATCGGAGAGAAATCTACTACGAGCAGTACTTC.

V and J are TRBV4-1 and TRBJ1-2, with 9 nucleotides matching TRBD1. CDR3 size: 16 residues. The junction had 11 bases not matched to a gene; V was cut back by 4 bases and J by 5 bases. Germline V CDR1 and CDR2: MGHRA, YSYEKL. The CDR3 region is CASSPDRGQGPYGYTF. In nucleotides, the CDR3 is TGCGCCAGCAGCCCGGACCGGGGACAGGGACCTTATGGCTACACCTTC.

V gene TRBV6-5 combines with J gene TRBJ2-6; no clear D. The CDR3 has 15 residues. Germline assignment: CDR1 MNHEY and CDR2 SVGAGI. V lost 2 bases, J lost 1 base, and 6 bases lay in between. The CDR3: CASSYAGSGANVLTF. CDR3 nucleotide sequence: TGTGCCAGCAGTTACGCAGGTTCTGGGGCCAACGTCCTGACTTTC.

This clone was detected a few times. The chain uses TRBV4-2 and TRBJ2-1; D is possibly TRBD2 (5 bases). Germline V gene data show CDR1 as LGHNA and CDR2 as YNFKEQ. Trimming shortened V by 2 bases and J by 3 bases, and 14 bases separated the two germline ends. This CDR3 is built from 16 residues. The CDR3 DNA reads TGTGCCAGCAGCCAATCTCTAGCCTCGAACTACAATGAGCAGTTCTTC. This gives the protein CASSQSLASNYNEQFF.

The J gene is TRBJ1-2, the V gene TRBV19; D possibly corresponds to TRBD1 (5 bases). CDR3 length: 14 amino acids. Trimming pared 5 bases from V and 4 bases from J, leaving 14 bases between. CDR1 is LNHDA and CDR2 is SQIVND in the germline V gene (reference sequence). CDR3 residues: CASSPPGKTYGYTF. The CDR3 nucleotides are TGTGCCAGTAGTCCACCAGGGAAAACCTATGGCTACACCTTC.

The CDR3 reads CSAQGGSYGYTF. The CDR3 bases are TGCAGCGCCCAAGGCGGGAGTTACGGCTACACCTTC. The J gene is TRBJ1-2, the V gene TRBV29-1, with no clear D. The germline CDR1 and CDR2 sequences are SQVTM and ANQGSEA. V shed 7 bases and J shed 8 bases, with 17 bases lying between them. The CDR3 consists of 12 residues.

The J gene is TRBJ1-5, the V gene TRBV7-8, with D tentatively TRBD1 (6 bases). The CDR3 extends over 19 amino acids. CDR1 is SGHVS and CDR2 is FQNEAQ in the germline V gene. The ends were cut back, 5 bases at V and 0 bases at J, with 23 bases in the middle. The CDR3 sequence is CASSNPGIWGGYSNQPQHF. CDR3 in DNA: TGTGCCAGCAGCAATCCCGGGATCTGGGGGGGCTATAGCAATCAGCCCCAGCATTTT. The entire variable domain, with the rest obtained from reference TRBV7-8 and TRBJ1-5, is as follows: GAGVSQSPRYKVAKRGQDVALRCDPISGHVSLFWYQQALGQGPEFLTYFQNEAQLDKSGLPSDRFFAERPEGSVSTLKIQRTQQEDSAVYLCASSNPGIWGGYSNQPQHFGDGTRLSIL.

The CDR3 is CASSSTGGANYGYTF. In DNA, the CDR3 is TGTGCCAGCAGCTCGACAGGGGGGGCTAACTATGGCTACACCTTC. The V call is TRBV13, the J call TRBJ1-2, with 9 bases identical to TRBD1. Trimming removed 4 bases from V and 0 bases from J; junction bases left unmatched: 3. The CDR3 has 15 residues. Germline V gene sequence: CDR1 PRHDT, CDR2 FYEKMQ (reference sequence).

This rearrangement joins TRBV10-1 to TRBJ2-5; the D gene is possibly TRBD2 (6 bases). Germline loops: CDR1 WNHNN, CDR2 SYGVQD (reference sequence). The CDR3 has 17 amino acids. V was cut by 5 bases and J by 1 base, with 20 bases left in between. The CDR3 reads CASSSRARGRGQETQYF. CDR3 DNA sequence: TGCGCCAGCAGTTCCCGCGCGCGGGGTCGCGGCCAAGAGACCCAGTACTTC.

The chain couples TRBV2 to TRBJ2-3, with 7 positions matching TRBD2. V gave up 5 bases and J gave up 2 bases; unmatched junction bases: 13. From germline, CDR1 is SNHLY and CDR2 FYNNEI. This CDR3 comprises 17 residues. CDR3 nucleotides: TGTGCCAGCAGTAGATTTCCAGCGGGACTATACACAGATACGCAGTATTTT. As protein: CASSRFPAGLYTDTQYF.